These 14 T cell receptor beta chains share one sample of origin, sequenced in a study of blood T cell repertoires in COVID-19. TCRdb keeps only in-frame clones here, not all; method: immunoSEQ multiplex PCR. The table shows approximately 180,000 clones, with more than 75% occurring only once. The sequenced sample was PBMCs or T cells enriched from blood (not recorded which). Every receptor here comes from a human donor with acute COVID-19. The donor label of this sample is uncertain.

V gene TRBV27 combines with J gene TRBJ2-1; the D gene is possibly TRBD2 (5 bases). The germline V and J ends were trimmed by 2 bases and 4 bases, with 12 bases remaining between them. Germline CDR1 and CDR2: MNHEY and SMNVEV (reference sequence). There are 15 residues in the CDR3. CDR3 sequence (DNA): TGTGCCAGCAGTTTAAAGCGGACGGTGTACAATGAGCAGTTCTTC. This encodes CASSLKRTVYNEQFF.

The rearrangement links TRBV19 to TRBJ1-1; D might be TRBD1 (5 bases). Trimming shortened V by 10 bases and J by 5 bases, and 14 bases separated the two germline ends. The CDR3 is 12 amino acids. From germline, CDR1 is LNHDA and CDR2 SQIVND (reference sequence). CDR3 nucleotides: TGTGCCACCACGGGGGGGGAAACTGAAGCTTTCTTT. Its translation: CATTGGETEAFF. Complete variable domain (other parts from reference TRBV19 and TRBJ1-1): DGGITQSPKYLFRKEGQNVTLSCEQNLNHDAMYWYRQDPGQGLRLIYYSQIVNDFQKGDIAEGYSVSREKKESFPLTVTSAQKNPTAFYLCATTGGETEAFFGQGTRLTVV.

V and J are TRBV10-3 and TRBJ1-3; 8 nucleotides line up with TRBD1. The CDR3 loop spans 15 amino acids. CDR1 and CDR2 (germline): ENHRY, SYGVKD. V shed 8 bases, J shed 4 bases, and the junction held 10 bases outside the gene matches. The CDR3 region has the DNA TGTGCCATCGGCCCGAATACAGGGGGAGGAAACACCATATATTTT. Protein: CAIGPNTGGGNTIYF.

The J gene is TRBJ1-5, the V gene TRBV16; D perhaps matches TRBD1 (5 bases). The CDR3 has 12 residues. The germline gives CDR1 KGHSY, CDR2 FQNENV. With 5 bases removed from V and 7 bases from J, the gap between germline ends came to 9 bases. The CDR3 nucleotides are TGTGCCAGCAGCAATCAGGGCCAGCCCCAGCATTTT. The encoded protein is CASSNQGQPQHF.

The V call is TRBV9, the J call TRBJ2-7; 8 positions match TRBD2. Per the germline V gene, CDR1 is SGDLS and CDR2 is YYNGEE. V gave up 3 bases and J gave up 4 bases; unmatched junction bases: 6. CDR3 length: 14 residues. In nucleotides, the CDR3 is TGTGCCAGCAGCGGCCTCGGGGGGGCGTACGAGCAGTACTTC. Residues: CASSGLGGAYEQYF.

This clone turned up a few times. V usage is TRBV2 and J usage is TRBJ2-7; TRBD1 might be the D (6 bases). The length of the CDR3 is 12 residues. In germline, CDR1 is SNHLY, CDR2 FYNNEI. V lost 7 bases, J lost 4 bases, and 11 bases lay in between. The DNA for the CDR3 is TGTGCCAGCATTATACAGGGTTACGAGCAGTACTTC. Translation: CASIIQGYEQYF.

This chain connects TRBV6-5 to TRBJ2-1; a possible D gene is TRBD2 (5 bases). The CDR3 totals 14 residues. V dropped 7 bases and J dropped 2 bases, with 12 bases sitting between them. Germline V gives CDR1 MNHEY, CDR2 SVGAGI. CDR3 DNA: TGTGCCAGCACCGCCCGGGATACCTACAATGAGCAGTTCTTC. Translating it yields CASTARDTYNEQFF.

V usage is TRBV5-1 and J usage is TRBJ1-1; 8 bases align to TRBD1. J was trimmed by 5 bases and V by 4 bases; bases with no gene match: 13. Germline CDR1 reads SGHRS; CDR2 reads YFSETQ. The CDR3 has 16 amino acids. Here the CDR3 DNA reads TGCGCCAGCAGCCGGCTTCTTGACAGGGGTAAAACTGAAGCTTTCTTT. It codes for CASSRLLDRGKTEAFF.

The CDR3 protein is CASTVGGTYGYTF. CDR3 coding DNA: TGTGCCAGCACCGTCGGGGGGACGTATGGCTACACCTTC. The V call is TRBV9, the J call TRBJ1-2; possible D gene TRBD1, 5 bases. Looked up from germline, CDR1 is SGDLS and CDR2 is YYNGEE. The length of the CDR3 is 13 residues. The V and J ends lost 6 bases and 5 bases respectively, with 14 bases between them. The full variable domain, its missing parts supplied by reference TRBV9 and TRBJ1-2, is DSGVTQTPKHLITATGQRVTLRCSPRSGDLSVYWYQQSLDQGLQFLIQYYNGEERAKGNILERFSAQQFPDLHSELNLSSLELGDSALYFCASTVGGTYGYTFGSGTRLTVV.

This clone showed up just a few times. The chain is built from TRBV18 and TRBJ2-1; 8 bases line up with TRBD1. The CDR3 loop spans 14 amino acids. Trimming cost V 1 base and J 9 bases; bases outside gene matches: 5. Per germline, CDR1 KGHSH and CDR2 LQKENI. The CDR3, as DNA: TGTGCCAGCTCACCACTCGACAGGGGTACTGAGCAGTTCTTC. Translating it yields CASSPLDRGTEQFF. The full variable domain, in which reference TRBV18 and TRBJ2-1 provide the parts outside the CDR3, is NAGVMQNPRHLVRRRGQEARLRCSPMKGHSHVYWYRQLPEEGLKFMVYLQKENIIDESGMPKERFSAEFPKEGPSILRIQQVVRGDSAAYFCASSPLDRGTEQFFGPGTRLTVL.

This clone was seen a single time. The chain couples TRBV18 to TRBJ2-7; TRBD2 aligns across 8 bases. The CDR3 contains 17 residues. Looked up from germline, CDR1 is KGHSH and CDR2 is LQKENI. V shed 0 bases, J shed 2 bases, and the junction held 9 bases outside the gene matches. Here the CDR3 reads CASSPPGGVLSPYEQYF. The CDR3 bases are TGTGCCAGCTCACCACCCGGGGGGGTCCTGAGTCCCTACGAGCAGTACTTC. The full variable domain, with the rest looked up from reference TRBV18 and TRBJ2-7, is NAGVMQNPRHLVRRRGQEARLRCSPMKGHSHVYWYRQLPEEGLKFMVYLQKENIIDESGMPKERFSAEFPKEGPSILRIQQVVRGDSAAYFCASSPPGGVLSPYEQYFGPGTRLTVT.

This clone was seen only a few times. The rearrangement joins TRBV29-1 to TRBJ1-3, with TRBD1 identical over 10 bases. Germline CDR1 reads SQVTM; CDR2 reads ANQGSEA. With V trimmed by 6 bases and J by 4 bases, 9 bases remained unmatched. The CDR3 is 15 residues long. CDR3 sequence: CSVDPGTGDGNTIYF. The CDR3 bases are TGCAGCGTGGATCCCGGGACAGGGGACGGAAACACCATATATTTT.

The V gene is TRBV5-6, the J gene TRBJ2-5; 9 bases are a match to TRBD2. Germline assignment: CDR1 SGHDT and CDR2 YYEEEE. J gave up 3 bases and V 1 base, and 1 base lay outside the gene matches. The CDR3 has 14 residues. CDR3 amino acids: CASSLKRGEETQYF. The DNA of the CDR3 is TGTGCCAGCAGCTTGAAGCGGGGGGAAGAGACCCAGTACTTC.

The chain is built from TRBV7-3 and TRBJ2-5; 8 nucleotides line up with TRBD1. Germline V CDR1 and CDR2: SGHTA, FQGTGA. The CDR3 totals 13 residues. Germline trimming cut 5 bases from V and 4 bases from J; bases unmatched to any gene: 3. CDR3 DNA: TGTGCCAGCAGCGCAGGGACAGGAGAGACCCAGTACTTC. Its protein product is CASSAGTGETQYF.